The 27 T cell receptor beta chains given below trace back to one sample, sequenced in a study of cytomegalovirus exposure and HLA in healthy donors. It was with 60 Vbeta and 13 Jbeta primers that the PCR ran. Assay: immunoSEQ multiplex PCR; the TCRdb copy retains only in-frame clones and omits some. The sample holds 250,000 to 350,000 clones, roughly 70% seen once. Sequences were obtained from PBMCs. The receptors stem from a female donor in good health and CMV-seronegative.

The V and J genes are TRBV10-3 and TRBJ2-7; the match to TRBD1 covers 8 bases. The germline gives CDR1 ENHRY, CDR2 SYGVKD. The CDR3 is 14 amino acids. With V trimmed by 8 bases and J by 1 base, 7 bases remained unmatched. CDR3 sequence (DNA): TGTGCCATCTCGACCGGGACAGGATCCTACGAGCAGTACTTC. Its protein product is CAISTGTGSYEQYF.

CDR3 bases: TGTGCCAGCAGCTTAGATTTGGGACTAGCGGAGCAGTACTTC. This gives the protein CASSLDLGLAEQYF. The chain has TRBV11-3 and TRBJ2-7, with 10 bases matching TRBD2. The V gene end was trimmed by 0 bases and the J gene end by 7 bases; junction bases not matched to a gene: 3. Germline lookup yields CDR1 SGHNT and CDR2 YENEEA. The CDR3 sequence is 14 residues long.

This clone turned up a few times. This sequence joins TRBV5-1 and TRBJ1-6; 8 nucleotides line up with TRBD1. Per germline, CDR1 SGHRS and CDR2 YFSETQ. V shed 2 bases, J shed 5 bases, and the junction held 6 bases outside the gene matches. This CDR3 comprises 16 residues. The CDR3 is CASSFLQGANNSPLHF. CDR3 nucleotide sequence: TGCGCCAGCAGCTTCCTGCAGGGGGCGAATAATTCACCCCTCCACTTT.

The rearrangement joins TRBV9 to TRBJ2-1; maybe TRBD2 (6 bases). Germline V gene sequence: CDR1 SGDLS, CDR2 YYNGEE. V dropped 3 bases and J dropped 0 bases, with 10 bases sitting between them. The CDR3 spans 15 residues. CDR3 nucleotides: TGTGCCAGCAGCGGGAGGGGTAGCTCCTACAATGAGCAGTTCTTC. This sequence encodes CASSGRGSSYNEQFF. The full variable domain, in which reference TRBV9 and TRBJ2-1 provide the parts outside the CDR3, is DSGVTQTPKHLITATGQRVTLRCSPRSGDLSVYWYQQSLDQGLQFLIQYYNGEERAKGNILERFSAQQFPDLHSELNLSSLELGDSALYFCASSGRGSSYNEQFFGPGTRLTVL.

The J gene is TRBJ2-3, the V gene TRBV4-1, with TRBD1 identical over 7 bases. Germline V CDR1 and CDR2: MGHRA, YSYEKL. V lost 1 base and J lost 2; bases outside the gene matches: 6. CDR3 length: 16 residues. The CDR3 DNA follows: TGCGCCAGCAGCCAAGCCGCGGACAGGTACACAGATACGCAGTATTTT. This sequence encodes CASSQAADRYTDTQYF.

The J gene is TRBJ2-2, the V gene TRBV19; TRBD2 matches 15 bases. CDR3 length: 19 amino acids. Germline CDR1 reads LNHDA; CDR2 reads SQIVND (reference sequence). The J segment lost 7 bases and the V segment lost 6 bases, leaving 15 bases of the junction unmatched. In nucleotides, the CDR3 is TGTGCCAGTAGGGACCCTCCAGGACTAGCGGGAGGGTTAGACGGGGAGCTGTTTTTT. Translation gives CASRDPPGLAGGLDGELFF.

The chain employs TRBV11-3 and TRBJ2-5; 11 positions agree with TRBD2. The germline CDR1 and CDR2 sequences are SGHNT and YENEEA. V lost 4 bases to trimming and J lost 5 bases; unmatched junction nucleotides: 9. The CDR3 sequence is 16 residues long. CDR3 sequence (DNA): TGTGCCAGCAGCTGGGGGACTAGCGGATTAGGGGAGACCCAGTACTTC. It specifies CASSWGTSGLGETQYF.

This chain joins TRBV27 and TRBJ1-1; tentative D call: TRBD1 (5 bases). Trimming removed 1 base at V and 1 base at J, with 13 bases between. The CDR3 is 16 amino acids. Germline CDR1 and CDR2: MNHEY and SMNVEV (reference sequence). CDR3 residues: CASSLYPGTGNTEAFF. The DNA for the CDR3 is TGTGCCAGCAGTTTATATCCTGGGACTGGGAACACTGAAGCTTTCTTT.

The chain carries TRBV18 and TRBJ2-7, with 11 positions matching TRBD2. V dropped 2 bases and J dropped 0; count of bases not matched to a gene: 0. In germline, CDR1 is KGHSH, CDR2 LQKENI. The CDR3 length is 15 residues. CDR3 nucleotide sequence: TGTGCCAGCTCACCAACTAGCGGGAGCTCCTACGAGCAGTACTTC. Its translation is CASSPTSGSSYEQYF.

V usage is TRBV28 and J usage is TRBJ2-7, with 8 bases identical to TRBD2. Unmatched junction bases numbered 11, after V lost 5 bases and J lost 5 bases. The germline V gene has CDR1 MDHEN and CDR2 SYDVKM. The CDR3 totals 15 residues. The CDR3 nucleotides are TGTGCCAGCAGTATTCCCGGGACTAGAGTCCACGAGCAGTACTTC. It translates to CASSIPGTRVHEQYF.

Remarks on this clone: The sample has other DNA sequences that encode this CDR3 too. The chain carries TRBV6-1 and TRBJ2-2, with a weak D call TRBD2 (7 bases). The CDR3 contains 15 residues. Trimming cost V 6 bases and J 7 bases, with 18 bases left between them. CDR1 is MNHNS, CDR2 SASEGT, per germline. CDR3 residues: CASSTRQAGVGELFF. The CDR3, as DNA: TGTGCCAGCAGCACCCGACAGGCGGGGGTCGGGGAGCTGTTTTTT.

This sequence joins TRBV4-1 and TRBJ2-7, with D tentatively TRBD2 (6 bases). Germline CDR1 and CDR2: MGHRA and YSYEKL. The CDR3 runs 13 residues. V lost 3 bases to trimming and J lost 3 bases, with 9 bases between them. This CDR3 is CASSQGLVYEQYF. The CDR3 nucleotides are TGCGCCAGCAGCCAGGGACTTGTCTACGAGCAGTACTTC.

This clone was seen a few times. The rearrangement uses TRBV18 and TRBJ2-7; 10 bases line up with TRBD2. This CDR3 is built from 17 residues. Looked up from germline, CDR1 is KGHSH and CDR2 is LQKENI. J lost 0 bases, V lost 3 bases, and 8 bases had no gene match. The CDR3 DNA reads as TGTGCCAGCTCACCGGGTAGCGGGAGGCCCTACTCCTACGAGCAGTACTTC. This codes for CASSPGSGRPYSYEQYF.

This chain uses TRBV19 with TRBJ2-7, with 11 bases fitting TRBD2. Germline V gene lookup returns CDR1 LNHDA and CDR2 SQIVND (reference sequence). The junction had 5 bases not matched to a gene; V was cut back by 1 base and J by 3 bases. The CDR3 totals 16 residues. The CDR3 DNA reads TGTGCCAGTAGTATAGCTCGGCTAGCGGGAGGCTACGAGCAGTACTTC. The encoded protein is CASSIARLAGGYEQYF.

The V call is TRBV7-2, the J call TRBJ2-6; perhaps TRBD2 as D (6 bases). Per germline, CDR1 SGHTA and CDR2 FQGNSA. The CDR3 spans 15 residues. V was pared by 5 bases and J by 3 bases, with 11 bases between. CDR3 region: CASSPSGVGANVLTF. The CDR3 DNA sequence: TGTGCCAGCAGCCCATCGGGGGTTGGGGCCAACGTCCTGACTTTC.

The chain links TRBV11-2 to TRBJ2-7, with no clear D. Germline loops: CDR1 SGHAT, CDR2 FQNNGV. V was cut by 5 bases and J by 5 bases, with 7 bases left in between. The CDR3 runs 11 residues. This chain's CDR3 is CASSPHDEQYF. The CDR3 coding sequence is TGTGCCAGCAGCCCCCATGACGAGCAGTACTTC.

The chain carries TRBV7-2 and TRBJ2-5; 11 bases line up with TRBD2. The CDR3 length is 15 residues. V shed 4 bases and J 2 bases; nucleotides not matched to a gene: 3. Germline loops: CDR1 SGHTA, CDR2 FQGNSA. The CDR3 sequence is CASSSRLAGQETQYF. The CDR3 DNA reads TGTGCCAGCAGCTCGAGACTAGCGGGACAAGAGACCCAGTACTTC.

The V call is TRBV6-1, the J call TRBJ2-1, with D maybe TRBD2 (5 bases). This CDR3 has 16 amino acids. Trimming pared 1 base from V and 7 bases from J, leaving 17 bases between. Germline CDR1 reads MNHNS; CDR2 reads SASEGT. For the CDR3, the DNA is TGTGCCAGCAGTGAAGGATCTAGCCGGTCTCGGAATGAGCAGTTCTTC. Amino acids: CASSEGSSRSRNEQFF.

Concerning this clone itself: This sample also contains other DNA sequences that code for the same CDR3. The chain combines TRBV6-1 with TRBJ2-1, with 12 nucleotides matching TRBD2. V shed 3 bases and J 3 bases; nucleotides not matched to a gene: 0. This CDR3 spans 15 amino acids. The V gene's germline CDR1 is MNHNS and CDR2 SASEGT. The CDR3 bases are TGTGCCAGCAGTGAGGGACTAGCGGGCTACAATGAGCAGTTCTTC. The encoded protein is CASSEGLAGYNEQFF.

The chain employs TRBV28 and TRBJ1-2; D remains unclear. The germline V gene encodes CDR1 MDHEN and CDR2 SYDVKM. V shed 3 bases and J shed 0 bases, with 8 bases lying between them. The CDR3 runs 14 residues. CDR3 nucleotides: TGTGCCAGCAGTTTTTTCTTCCCTAACTATGGCTACACCTTC. This gives the protein CASSFFFPNYGYTF.

This chain connects TRBV5-1 to TRBJ2-1; 10 positions match TRBD2. The CDR3 extends over 15 amino acids. Germline CDR1 reads SGHRS; CDR2 reads YFSETQ. Trimming cost V 4 bases and J 7 bases; bases outside gene matches: 8. The chain's CDR3 is CASSLESGRGNEQFF. The CDR3 DNA reads as TGCGCCAGCAGCCTCGAGAGCGGGAGGGGGAATGAGCAGTTCTTC.

The V gene is TRBV27, the J gene TRBJ1-1; 7 bases agree with TRBD1. The V segment lost 5 bases and the J segment 2 bases; nucleotides outside the gene matches: 8. This CDR3 has 15 residues. The germline gives CDR1 MNHEY, CDR2 SMNVEV (reference sequence). The CDR3 nucleotides read TGTGCCAGCAGTCTAGCGGGACAGATAAACACTGAAGCTTTCTTT. Its translation: CASSLAGQINTEAFF.

This clone has just a few counts. V and J are TRBV15 and TRBJ1-1; D is possibly TRBD1 (5 bases). The CDR3 is 15 amino acids. V was cut by 0 bases and J by 5 bases, with 13 bases left in between. Germline assignment: CDR1 LNHNV and CDR2 YYDKDF (reference sequence). The CDR3 here is CATSREEGRATEAFF. The CDR3 DNA reads TGTGCCACCAGCAGAGAGGAGGGACGGGCAACTGAAGCTTTCTTT.

This clone was detected once. The chain recombines TRBV7-2 with TRBJ2-5; TRBD2 matches 7 bases. Trimming cost V 2 bases and J 4 bases; bases outside gene matches: 4. In germline, CDR1 is SGHTA, CDR2 FQGNSA. The CDR3 is made up of 14 amino acids. CDR3 coding DNA: TGTGCCAGCAGCTTACGGGGGGAAGGAGAGACCCAGTACTTC. This encodes CASSLRGEGETQYF.

This clone was seen a few times. The gene calls are TRBV4-1 and TRBJ2-6; D is unclear. The CDR3 runs 14 residues. Trimming left V 0 bases short and J 7 bases short, with 7 bases between. Germline CDR1 is MGHRA and CDR2 is YSYEKL. CDR3 sequence reads: CASSQESYANVLTF. The CDR3 DNA follows: TGCGCCAGCAGCCAAGAGTCCTACGCCAACGTCCTGACTTTC.

The CDR3 coding sequence is TGTGCCAGCAGTCCGGAGGGACTAGCGGGTCGCTACGAGCAGTACTTC. Protein: CASSPEGLAGRYEQYF. The rearrangement uses TRBV28 and TRBJ2-7; 12 nucleotides match TRBD2. Per germline, CDR1 MDHEN and CDR2 SYDVKM. The CDR3 loop spans 16 amino acids. Losses at the gene ends were 5 bases for V and 3 bases for J; bases not matched to a gene: 8.

The chain combines TRBV4-1 with TRBJ1-5, with 7 bases aligning to TRBD1. Looked up from germline, CDR1 is MGHRA and CDR2 is YSYEKL. The CDR3 consists of 15 residues. Unmatched junction bases numbered 6, after V lost 1 base and J lost 6 bases. The CDR3 DNA is TGCGCCAGCAGCCAAGCCCAGGGGGAACTTCAGCCCCAGCATTTT. Translation: CASSQAQGELQPQHF.